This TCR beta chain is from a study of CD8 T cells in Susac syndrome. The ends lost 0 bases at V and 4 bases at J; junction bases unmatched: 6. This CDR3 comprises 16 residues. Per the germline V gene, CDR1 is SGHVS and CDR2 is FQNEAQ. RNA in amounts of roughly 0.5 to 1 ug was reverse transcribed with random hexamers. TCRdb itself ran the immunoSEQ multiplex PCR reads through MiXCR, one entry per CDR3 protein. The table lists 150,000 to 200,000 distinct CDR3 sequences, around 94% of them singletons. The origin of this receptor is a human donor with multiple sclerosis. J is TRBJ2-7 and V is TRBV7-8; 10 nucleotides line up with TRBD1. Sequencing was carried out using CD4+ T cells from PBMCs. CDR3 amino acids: CASSLATGTGEYEQYF. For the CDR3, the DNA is TGTGCCAGCAGCTTAGCAACCGGGACAGGGGAGTACGAGCAGTACTTC.